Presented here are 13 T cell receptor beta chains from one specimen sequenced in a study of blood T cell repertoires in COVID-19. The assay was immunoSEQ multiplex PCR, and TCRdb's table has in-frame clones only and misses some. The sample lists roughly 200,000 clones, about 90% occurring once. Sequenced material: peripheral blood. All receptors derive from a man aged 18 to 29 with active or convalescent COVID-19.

CDR3 amino acids: CASSPTGPYEQYF. CDR3 DNA sequence: TGTGCCAGCAGCCCCACAGGGCCCTACGAGCAGTACTTC. The chain has TRBV6-5 and TRBJ2-7; TRBD1 might be the D (6 bases). The CDR3 sequence is 13 residues long. V shed 6 bases and J shed 2 bases, with 11 bases lying between them. Looked up from germline, CDR1 is MNHEY and CDR2 is SVGAGI.

The CDR3 loop is CASSSYRASGEKLFF. The CDR3 coding sequence is TGTGCCAGCAGCTCATACAGGGCGTCTGGTGAAAAACTGTTTTTT. The chain carries TRBV5-5 and TRBJ1-4, with D perhaps matching TRBD1 (6 bases). Trimming left V 3 bases short and J 7 bases short, with 16 bases between. Germline assignment: CDR1 SGHKS and CDR2 YYEKEE (reference sequence). The CDR3 loop spans 15 amino acids.

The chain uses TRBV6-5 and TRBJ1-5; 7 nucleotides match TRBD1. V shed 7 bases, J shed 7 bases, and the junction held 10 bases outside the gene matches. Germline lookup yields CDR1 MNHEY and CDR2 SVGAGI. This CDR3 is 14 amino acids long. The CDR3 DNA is TGTGCCAGCACCACCACAGGGGTGAGGCAGCCCCAGCATTTT. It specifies CASTTTGVRQPQHF.

The CDR3 sequence is CASTPPGVGVVAFF. The DNA of the CDR3 is TGTGCCAGCACCCCCCCGGGGGTAGGGGTAGTAGCTTTCTTT. V is TRBV7-2 and J is TRBJ1-1, with D tentatively TRBD1 (5 bases). The germline gives CDR1 SGHTA, CDR2 FQGNSA. The CDR3 is 14 residues long. The V gene lost 7 bases and the J gene lost 10 bases, with 22 bases spanning the gap. The whole variable domain, remainder taken from reference TRBV7-2 and TRBJ1-1, is GAGVSQSPSNKVTEKGKDVELRCDPISGHTALYWYRQSLGQGLEFLIYFQGNSAPDKSGLPSDRFSAERTGGSVSTLTIQRTQQEDSAVYLCASTPPGVGVVAFFGQGTRLTVV.

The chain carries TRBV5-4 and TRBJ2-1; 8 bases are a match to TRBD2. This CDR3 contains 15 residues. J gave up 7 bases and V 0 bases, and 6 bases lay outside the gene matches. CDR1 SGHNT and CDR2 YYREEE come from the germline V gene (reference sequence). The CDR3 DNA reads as TGTGCCAGCAGCTTGGCCGGGACTAGTAGGAATGAGCAGTTCTTC. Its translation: CASSLAGTSRNEQFF. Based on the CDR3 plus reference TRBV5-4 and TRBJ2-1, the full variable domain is ETGVTQSPTHLIKTRGQQVTLRCSSQSGHNTVSWYQQALGQGPQFIFQYYREEENGRGNFPPRFSGLQFPNYSSELNVNALELDDSALYLCASSLAGTSRNEQFFGPGTRLTVL.

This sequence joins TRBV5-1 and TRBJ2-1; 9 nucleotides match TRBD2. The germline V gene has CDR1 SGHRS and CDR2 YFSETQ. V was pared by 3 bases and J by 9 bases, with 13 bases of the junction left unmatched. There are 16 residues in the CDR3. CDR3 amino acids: CASSSFGTSLSSEQFF. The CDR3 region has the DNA TGCGCCAGCAGCTCGTTCGGGACTAGCCTGTCTTCTGAGCAGTTCTTC. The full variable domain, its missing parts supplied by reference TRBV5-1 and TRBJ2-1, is KAGVTQTPRYLIKTRGQQVTLSCSPISGHRSVSWYQQTPGQGLQFLFEYFSETQRNKGNFPGRFSGRQFSNSRSEMNVSTLELGDSALYLCASSSFGTSLSSEQFFGPGTRLTVL.

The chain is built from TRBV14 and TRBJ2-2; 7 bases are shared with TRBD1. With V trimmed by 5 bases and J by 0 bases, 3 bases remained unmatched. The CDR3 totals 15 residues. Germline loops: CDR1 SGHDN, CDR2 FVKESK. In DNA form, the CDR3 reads TGTGCCAGCAGCAGGGACAGACCGAACACCGGGGAGCTGTTTTTT. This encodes CASSRDRPNTGELFF. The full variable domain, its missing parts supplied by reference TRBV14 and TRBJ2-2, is EAGVTQFPSHSVIEKGQTVTLRCDPISGHDNLYWYRRVMGKEIKFLLHFVKESKQDESGMPNNRFLAERTGGTYSTLKVQPAELEDSGVYFCASSRDRPNTGELFFGEGSRLTVL.

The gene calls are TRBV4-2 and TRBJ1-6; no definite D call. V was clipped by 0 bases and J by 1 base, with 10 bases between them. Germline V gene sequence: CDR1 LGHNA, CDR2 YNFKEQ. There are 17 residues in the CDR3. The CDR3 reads CASSQEATGSYNSPLHF. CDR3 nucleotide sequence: TGTGCCAGCAGCCAAGAGGCGACCGGGTCCTATAATTCACCCCTCCACTTT.

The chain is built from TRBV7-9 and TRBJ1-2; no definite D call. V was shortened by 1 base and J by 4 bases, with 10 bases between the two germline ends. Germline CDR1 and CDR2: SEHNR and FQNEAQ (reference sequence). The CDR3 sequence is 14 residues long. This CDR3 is CASSLEVQLYGYTF. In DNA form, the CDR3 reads TGTGCCAGCAGCTTAGAAGTACAGCTCTATGGCTACACCTTC. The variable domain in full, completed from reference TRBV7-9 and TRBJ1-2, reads DTGVSQNPRHKITKRGQNVTFRCDPISEHNRLYWYRQTLGQGPEFLTYFQNEAQLEKSRLLSDRFSAERPKGSFSTLEIQRTEQGDSAMYLCASSLEVQLYGYTFGSGTRLTVV.

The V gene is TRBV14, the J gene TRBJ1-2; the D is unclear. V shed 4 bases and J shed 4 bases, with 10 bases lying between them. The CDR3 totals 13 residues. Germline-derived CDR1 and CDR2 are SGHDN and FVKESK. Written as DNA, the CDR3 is TGTGCCAGCAGCCTACAGAGTTCCTATGGCTACACCTTC. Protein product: CASSLQSSYGYTF.

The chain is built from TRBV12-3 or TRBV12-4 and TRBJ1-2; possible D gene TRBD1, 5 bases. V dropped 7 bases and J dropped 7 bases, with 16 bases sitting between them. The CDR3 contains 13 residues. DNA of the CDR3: TGTGCCAGCACCCTTACGGGGGATCGTGGCTACACCTTC. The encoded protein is CASTLTGDRGYTF.

In DNA, the CDR3 is TGTGCCAGTAATGGTGGGGCAGCAACTAATGAAAAACTGTTTTTT. It encodes CASNGGAATNEKLFF. The chain combines TRBV19 with TRBJ1-4, with a weak D call TRBD1 (5 bases). The V gene lost 7 bases and the J gene lost 0 bases, with 12 bases spanning the gap. The germline CDR1 and CDR2 sequences are LNHDA and SQIVND (reference sequence). CDR3 length: 15 amino acids.

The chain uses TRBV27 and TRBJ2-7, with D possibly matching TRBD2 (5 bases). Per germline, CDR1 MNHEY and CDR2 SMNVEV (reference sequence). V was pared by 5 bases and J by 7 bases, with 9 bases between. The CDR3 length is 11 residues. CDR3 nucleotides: TGTGCCAGCAGTACTAGACGAGAGCAGTACTTC. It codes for CASSTRREQYF.